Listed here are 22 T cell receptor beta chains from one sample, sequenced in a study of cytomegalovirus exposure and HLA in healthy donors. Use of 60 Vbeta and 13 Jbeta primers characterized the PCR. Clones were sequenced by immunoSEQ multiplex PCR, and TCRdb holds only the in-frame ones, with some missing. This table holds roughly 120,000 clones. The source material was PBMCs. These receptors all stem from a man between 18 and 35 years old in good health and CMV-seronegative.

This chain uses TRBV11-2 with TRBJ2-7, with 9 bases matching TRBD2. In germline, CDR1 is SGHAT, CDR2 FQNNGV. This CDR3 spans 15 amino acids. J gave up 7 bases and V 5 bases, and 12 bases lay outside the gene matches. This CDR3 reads CASSRGGGLIREQYF. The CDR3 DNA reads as TGTGCCAGCAGCCGCGGGGGGGGGTTAATTCGAGAGCAGTACTTC.

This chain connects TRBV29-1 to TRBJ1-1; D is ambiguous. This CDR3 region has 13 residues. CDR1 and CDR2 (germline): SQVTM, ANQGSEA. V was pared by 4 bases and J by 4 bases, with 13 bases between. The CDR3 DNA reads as TGCAGCGTTGGGGCCTCAGTGCGCACTGAAGCTTTCTTT. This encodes CSVGASVRTEAFF.

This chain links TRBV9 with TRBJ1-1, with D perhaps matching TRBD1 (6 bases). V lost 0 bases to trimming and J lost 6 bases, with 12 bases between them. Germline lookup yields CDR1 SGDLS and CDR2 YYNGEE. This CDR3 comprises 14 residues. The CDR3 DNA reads TGTGCCAGCAGCGTAGCTACTGGGGGCTCTGAAGCTTTCTTT. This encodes CASSVATGGSEAFF.

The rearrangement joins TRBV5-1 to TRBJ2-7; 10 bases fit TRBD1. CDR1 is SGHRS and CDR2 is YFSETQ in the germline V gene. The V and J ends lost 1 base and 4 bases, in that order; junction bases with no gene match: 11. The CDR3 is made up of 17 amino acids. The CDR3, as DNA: TGCGCCAGCAGCTTGACCCCGGCCGGGACAGGGGTATACGAGCAGTACTTC. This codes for CASSLTPAGTGVYEQYF.

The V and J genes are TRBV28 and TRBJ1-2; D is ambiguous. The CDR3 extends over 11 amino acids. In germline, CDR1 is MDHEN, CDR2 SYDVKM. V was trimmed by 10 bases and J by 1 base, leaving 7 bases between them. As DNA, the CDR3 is TGTGCCATACTAGGTAACTATGGCTACACCTTC. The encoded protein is CAILGNYGYTF.

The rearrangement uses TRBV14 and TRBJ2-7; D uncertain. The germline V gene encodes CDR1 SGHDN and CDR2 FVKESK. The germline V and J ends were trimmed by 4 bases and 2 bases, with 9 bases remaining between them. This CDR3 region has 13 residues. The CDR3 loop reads CASSPYPTYEQYF. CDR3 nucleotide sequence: TGTGCCAGCAGCCCCTATCCCACCTACGAGCAGTACTTC.

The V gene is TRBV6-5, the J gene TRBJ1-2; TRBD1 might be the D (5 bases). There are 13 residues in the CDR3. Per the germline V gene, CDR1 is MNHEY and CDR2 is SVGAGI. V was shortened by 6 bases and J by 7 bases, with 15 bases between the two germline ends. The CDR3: CASSDSTVSGYTF. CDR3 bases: TGTGCCAGCAGCGACTCGACAGTATCTGGCTACACCTTC.

Written as DNA, the CDR3 is TGCGCCAGCAGCTTGGAAGCGGGAGTTTTCAATGAGCAGTTCTTC. Its protein product is CASSLEAGVFNEQFF. The chain couples TRBV5-1 to TRBJ2-1; TRBD2 matches at 8 bases. CDR3 length equals 15 residues. Germline V gene data show CDR1 as SGHRS and CDR2 as YFSETQ. Trimming cost V 0 bases and J 6 bases; bases outside gene matches: 5.

The CDR3 DNA sequence: TGTGCCAGCAGCCAAGAGGTAACAGGGAGAGGCTACACCTTC. Translation: CASSQEVTGRGYTF. V and J are TRBV14 and TRBJ1-2; D perhaps matches TRBD1 (6 bases). V dropped 0 bases and J dropped 8 bases, with 13 bases sitting between them. The germline CDR1 and CDR2 sequences are SGHDN and FVKESK. The CDR3 loop spans 14 amino acids.

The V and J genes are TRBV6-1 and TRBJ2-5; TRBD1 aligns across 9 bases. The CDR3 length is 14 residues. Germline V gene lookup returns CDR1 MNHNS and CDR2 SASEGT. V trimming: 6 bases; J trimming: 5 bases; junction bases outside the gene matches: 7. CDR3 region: CASSRTGVWETQYF. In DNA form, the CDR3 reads TGTGCCAGCAGCAGGACAGGGGTTTGGGAGACCCAGTACTTC.

The CDR3 here is CSVGQGNQPQHF. CDR3 nucleotide sequence: TGCAGCGTCGGACAGGGTAATCAGCCCCAGCATTTT. The chain links TRBV29-1 to TRBJ1-5; 8 nucleotides align to TRBD1. With V trimmed by 6 bases and J by 4 bases, 2 bases remained unmatched. The germline CDR1 and CDR2 sequences are SQVTM and ANQGSEA. This CDR3 has 12 amino acids.

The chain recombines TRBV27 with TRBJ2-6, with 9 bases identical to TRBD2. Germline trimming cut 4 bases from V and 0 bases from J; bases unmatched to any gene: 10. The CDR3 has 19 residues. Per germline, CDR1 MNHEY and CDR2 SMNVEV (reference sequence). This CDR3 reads CASSYHGLAPDSGANVLTF. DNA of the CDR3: TGTGCCAGCAGTTACCACGGACTAGCGCCCGACTCTGGGGCCAACGTCCTGACTTTC.

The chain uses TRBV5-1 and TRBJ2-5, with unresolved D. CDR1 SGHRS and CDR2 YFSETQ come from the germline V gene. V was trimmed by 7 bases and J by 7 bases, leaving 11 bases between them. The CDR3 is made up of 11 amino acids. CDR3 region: CASGSIGTQYF. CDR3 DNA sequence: TGCGCCAGCGGTTCAATCGGGACCCAGTACTTC.

DNA of the CDR3: TGTGCCAGCAGTTACCAGGGAGGTGGGACTGAAGCTTTCTTT. Translated, it gives CASSYQGGGTEAFF. The chain carries TRBV6-5 and TRBJ1-1; possibly TRBD1 for D (5 bases). The germline V and J ends were trimmed by 2 bases and 5 bases, with 12 bases remaining between them. The germline V gene has CDR1 MNHEY and CDR2 SVGAGI. The CDR3 runs 14 residues.

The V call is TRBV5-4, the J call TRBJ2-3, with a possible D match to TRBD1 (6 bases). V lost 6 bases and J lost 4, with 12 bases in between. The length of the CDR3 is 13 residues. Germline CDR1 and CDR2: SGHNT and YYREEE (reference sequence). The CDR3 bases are TGTGCCAGCACCGCGGACAGTGCAGATACGCAGTATTTT. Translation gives CASTADSADTQYF.

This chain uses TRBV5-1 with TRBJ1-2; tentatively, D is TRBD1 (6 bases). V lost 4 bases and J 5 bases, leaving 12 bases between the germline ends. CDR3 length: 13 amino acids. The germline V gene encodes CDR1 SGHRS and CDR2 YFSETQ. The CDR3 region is CASSQRTDYGYTF. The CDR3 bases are TGCGCCAGCAGCCAACGGACAGATTATGGCTACACCTTC.

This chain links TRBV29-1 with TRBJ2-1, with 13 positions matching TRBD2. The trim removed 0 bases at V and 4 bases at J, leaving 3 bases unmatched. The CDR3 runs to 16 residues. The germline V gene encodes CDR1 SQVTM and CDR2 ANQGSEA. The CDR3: CSVEEGLAGRYNEQFF. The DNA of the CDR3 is TGCAGCGTTGAAGAGGGACTAGCGGGAAGGTACAATGAGCAGTTCTTC.

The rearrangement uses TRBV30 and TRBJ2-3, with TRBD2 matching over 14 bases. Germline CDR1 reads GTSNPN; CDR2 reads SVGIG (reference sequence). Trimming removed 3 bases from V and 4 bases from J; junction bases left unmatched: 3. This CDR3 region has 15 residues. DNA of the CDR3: TGTGCCTGGAGCCGACTAGCGGGGGGGGCAGATACGCAGTATTTT. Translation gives CAWSRLAGGADTQYF.

The CDR3 loop is CASSLGQYNEQFF. CDR3 coding DNA: TGTGCCAGCAGCTTAGGGCAGTACAATGAGCAGTTCTTC. The gene calls are TRBV7-9 and TRBJ2-1; D is uncertain. The CDR3 totals 13 residues. Germline CDR1 is SEHNR and CDR2 is FQNEAQ (reference sequence). V lost 1 base to trimming and J lost 4 bases, with 5 bases between them. Using reference TRBV7-9 and TRBJ2-1 for the parts outside the CDR3, the full variable domain is DTGVSQNPRHKITKRGQNVTFRCDPISEHNRLYWYRQTLGQGPEFLTYFQNEAQLEKSRLLSDRFSAERPKGSFSTLEIQRTEQGDSAMYLCASSLGQYNEQFFGPGTRLTVL.

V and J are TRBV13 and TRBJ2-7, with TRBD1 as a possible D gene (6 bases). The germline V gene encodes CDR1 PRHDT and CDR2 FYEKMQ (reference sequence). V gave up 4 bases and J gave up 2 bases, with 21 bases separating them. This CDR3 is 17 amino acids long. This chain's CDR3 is CASSSRTGQQGPYEQYF. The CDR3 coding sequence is TGTGCCAGCAGCTCTCGAACCGGACAACAGGGCCCCTACGAGCAGTACTTC. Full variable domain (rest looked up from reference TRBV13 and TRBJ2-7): AAGVIQSPRHLIKEKRETATLKCYPIPRHDTVYWYQQGPGQDPQFLISFYEKMQSDKGSIPDRFSAQQFSDYHSELNMSSLELGDSALYFCASSSRTGQQGPYEQYFGPGTRLTVT.

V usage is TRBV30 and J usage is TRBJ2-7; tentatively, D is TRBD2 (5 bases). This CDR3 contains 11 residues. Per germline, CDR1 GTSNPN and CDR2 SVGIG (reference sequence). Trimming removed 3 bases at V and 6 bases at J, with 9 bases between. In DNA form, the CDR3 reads TGTGCCTGGAGCCCGGGGATCGAGCAGTACTTC. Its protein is CAWSPGIEQYF.

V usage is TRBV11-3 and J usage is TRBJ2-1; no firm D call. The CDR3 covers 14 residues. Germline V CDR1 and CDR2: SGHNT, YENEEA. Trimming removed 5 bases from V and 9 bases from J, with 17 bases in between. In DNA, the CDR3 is TGTGCCAGCAGCCCTCAAGCCGGAGCTACTGAGCAGTTCTTC. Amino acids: CASSPQAGATEQFF.